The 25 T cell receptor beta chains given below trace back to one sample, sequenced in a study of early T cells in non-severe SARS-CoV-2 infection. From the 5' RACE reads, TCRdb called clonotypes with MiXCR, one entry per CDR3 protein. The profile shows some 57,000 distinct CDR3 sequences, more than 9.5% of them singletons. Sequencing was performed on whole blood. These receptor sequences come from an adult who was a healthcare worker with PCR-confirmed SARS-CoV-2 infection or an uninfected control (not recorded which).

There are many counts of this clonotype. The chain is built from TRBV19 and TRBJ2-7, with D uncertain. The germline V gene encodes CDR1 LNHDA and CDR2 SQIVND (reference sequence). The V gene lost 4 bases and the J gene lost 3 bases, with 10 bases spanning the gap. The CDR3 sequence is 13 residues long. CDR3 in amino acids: CASSTILGYEQYF. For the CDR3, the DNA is TGTGCCAGTAGTACCATACTGGGCTACGAGCAGTACTTC.

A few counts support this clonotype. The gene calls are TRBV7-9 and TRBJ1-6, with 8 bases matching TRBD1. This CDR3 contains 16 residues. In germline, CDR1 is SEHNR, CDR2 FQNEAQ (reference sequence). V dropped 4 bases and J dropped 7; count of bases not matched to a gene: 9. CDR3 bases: TGTGCCAGCAGCTCAGGACAGGGTTTCTACAATTCACCCCTCCACTTT. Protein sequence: CASSSGQGFYNSPLHF.

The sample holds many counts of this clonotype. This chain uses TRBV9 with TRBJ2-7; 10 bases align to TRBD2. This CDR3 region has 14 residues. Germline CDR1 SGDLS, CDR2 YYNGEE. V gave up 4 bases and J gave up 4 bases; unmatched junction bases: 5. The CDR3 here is CASSPWTSGYEQYF. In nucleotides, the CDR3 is TGTGCCAGCAGCCCCTGGACTAGCGGTTACGAGCAGTACTTC.

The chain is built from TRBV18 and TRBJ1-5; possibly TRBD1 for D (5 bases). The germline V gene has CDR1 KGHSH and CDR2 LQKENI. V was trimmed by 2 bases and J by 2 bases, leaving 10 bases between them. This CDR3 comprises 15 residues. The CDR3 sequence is CASSPGARGNQPQHF. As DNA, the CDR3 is TGTGCCAGCTCACCAGGGGCGCGAGGCAATCAGCCCCAGCATTTT. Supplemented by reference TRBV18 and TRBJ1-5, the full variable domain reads NAGVMQNPRHLVRRRGQEARLRCSPMKGHSHVYWYRQLPEEGLKFMVYLQKENIIDESGMPKERFSAEFPKEGPSILRIQQVVRGDSAAYFCASSPGARGNQPQHFGDGTRLSIL.

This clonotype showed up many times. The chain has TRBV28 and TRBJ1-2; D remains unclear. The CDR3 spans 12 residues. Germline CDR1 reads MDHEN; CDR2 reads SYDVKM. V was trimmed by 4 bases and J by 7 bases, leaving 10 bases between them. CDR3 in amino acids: CASSWGSGGYTF. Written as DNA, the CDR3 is TGTGCCAGCAGTTGGGGATCGGGTGGCTACACCTTC.

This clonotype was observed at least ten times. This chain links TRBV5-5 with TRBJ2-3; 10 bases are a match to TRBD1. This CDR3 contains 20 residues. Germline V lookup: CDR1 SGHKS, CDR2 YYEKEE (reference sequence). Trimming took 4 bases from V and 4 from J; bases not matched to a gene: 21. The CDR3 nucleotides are TGTGCCAGCAGCCCGGCCGAGCTCGGTCCGGGACAGGGGACGGCAGATACGCAGTATTTT. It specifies CASSPAELGPGQGTADTQYF.

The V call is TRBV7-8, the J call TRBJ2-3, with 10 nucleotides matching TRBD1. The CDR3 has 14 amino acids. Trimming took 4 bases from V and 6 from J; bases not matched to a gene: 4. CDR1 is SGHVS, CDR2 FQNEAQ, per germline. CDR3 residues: CASSWGQGTDTQYF. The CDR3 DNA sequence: TGTGCCAGCAGCTGGGGACAGGGGACGGATACGCAGTATTTT.

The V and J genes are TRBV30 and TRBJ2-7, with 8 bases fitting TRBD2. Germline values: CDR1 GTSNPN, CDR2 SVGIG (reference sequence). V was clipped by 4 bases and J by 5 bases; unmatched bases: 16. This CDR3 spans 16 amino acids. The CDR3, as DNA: TGTGCCTGGAAGCGTATAGGGACTAGTTATCCGGACGAGCAGTACTTC. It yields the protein CAWKRIGTSYPDEQYF.

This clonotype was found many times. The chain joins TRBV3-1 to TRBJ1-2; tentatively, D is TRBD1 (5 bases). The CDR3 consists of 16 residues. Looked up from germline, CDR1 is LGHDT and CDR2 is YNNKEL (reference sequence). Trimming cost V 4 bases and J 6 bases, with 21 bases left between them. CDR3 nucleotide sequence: TGTGCCAGCAGCCCACCTGGCGGGGCCGGTATGGATGGCTACACCTTC. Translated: CASSPPGGAGMDGYTF.

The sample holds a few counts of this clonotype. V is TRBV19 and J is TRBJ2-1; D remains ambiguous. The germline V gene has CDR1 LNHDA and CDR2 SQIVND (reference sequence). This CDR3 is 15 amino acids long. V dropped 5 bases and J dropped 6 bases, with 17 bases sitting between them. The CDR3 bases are TGTGCCAGTAGTCTCGGGCAGCTTTACGGCAATGAGCAGTTCTTC. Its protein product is CASSLGQLYGNEQFF.

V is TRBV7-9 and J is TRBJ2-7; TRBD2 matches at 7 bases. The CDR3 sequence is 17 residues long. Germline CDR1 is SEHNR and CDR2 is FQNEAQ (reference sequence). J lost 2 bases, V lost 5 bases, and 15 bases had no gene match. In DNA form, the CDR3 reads TGTGCCAGCAGCCAGCTTACCGGGGGGACGGCCCCCTACGAGCAGTACTTC. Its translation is CASSQLTGGTAPYEQYF.

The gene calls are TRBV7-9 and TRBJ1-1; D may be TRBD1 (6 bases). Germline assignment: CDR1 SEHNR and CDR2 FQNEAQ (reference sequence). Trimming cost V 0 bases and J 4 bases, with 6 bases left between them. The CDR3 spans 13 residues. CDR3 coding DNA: TGTGCCAGCAGCTTAGCCAGGGGCACTGAAGCTTTCTTT. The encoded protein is CASSLARGTEAFF. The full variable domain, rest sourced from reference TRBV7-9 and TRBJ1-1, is DTGVSQNPRHKITKRGQNVTFRCDPISEHNRLYWYRQTLGQGPEFLTYFQNEAQLEKSRLLSDRFSAERPKGSFSTLEIQRTEQGDSAMYLCASSLARGTEAFFGQGTRLTVV.

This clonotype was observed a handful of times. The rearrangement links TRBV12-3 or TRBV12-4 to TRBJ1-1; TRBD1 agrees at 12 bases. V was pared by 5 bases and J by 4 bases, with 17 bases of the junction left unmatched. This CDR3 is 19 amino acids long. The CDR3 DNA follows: TGTGCCAGCAGTCTGATAAAACGGGACAGGGGGCGAAGGACCACTGAAGCTTTCTTT. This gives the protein CASSLIKRDRGRRTTEAFF.

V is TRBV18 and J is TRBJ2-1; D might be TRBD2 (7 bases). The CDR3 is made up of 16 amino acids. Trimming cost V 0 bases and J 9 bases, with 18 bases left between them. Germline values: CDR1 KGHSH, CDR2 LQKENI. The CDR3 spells CASSPPGSGGSGEQFF. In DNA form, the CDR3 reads TGTGCCAGCTCACCACCAGGATCGGGGGGCTCCGGTGAGCAGTTCTTC.

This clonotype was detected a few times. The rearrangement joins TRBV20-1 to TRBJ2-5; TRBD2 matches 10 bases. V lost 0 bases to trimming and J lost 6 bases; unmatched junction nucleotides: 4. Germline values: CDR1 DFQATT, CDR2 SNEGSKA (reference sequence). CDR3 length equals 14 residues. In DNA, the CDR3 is TGCAGTGCTAGAGATTCTAGCGGGAGACAGACCCAGTACTTC. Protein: CSARDSSGRQTQYF.

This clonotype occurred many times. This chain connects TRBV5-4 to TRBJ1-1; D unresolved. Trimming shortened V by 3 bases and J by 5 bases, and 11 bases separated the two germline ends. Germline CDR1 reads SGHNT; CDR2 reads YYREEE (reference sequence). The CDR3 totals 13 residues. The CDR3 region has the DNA TGTGCCAGCAGCTCCCGGGAGGGAACTGAAGCTTTCTTT. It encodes CASSSREGTEAFF.

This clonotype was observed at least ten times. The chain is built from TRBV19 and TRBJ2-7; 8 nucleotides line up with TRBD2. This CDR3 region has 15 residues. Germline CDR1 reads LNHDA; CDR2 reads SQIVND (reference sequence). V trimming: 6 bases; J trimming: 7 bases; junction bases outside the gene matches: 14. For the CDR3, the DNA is TGTGCCAGTAGCTCGGCTGGGCTAGCGGGTTTGGAGCAGTACTTC. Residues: CASSSAGLAGLEQYF.

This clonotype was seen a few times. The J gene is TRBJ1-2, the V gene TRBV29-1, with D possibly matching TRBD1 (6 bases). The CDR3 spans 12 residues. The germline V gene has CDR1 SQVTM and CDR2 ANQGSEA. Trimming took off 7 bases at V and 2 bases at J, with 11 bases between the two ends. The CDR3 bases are TGCAGCGCCCGGACAGCAAACTATGGCTACACCTTC. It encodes CSARTANYGYTF.

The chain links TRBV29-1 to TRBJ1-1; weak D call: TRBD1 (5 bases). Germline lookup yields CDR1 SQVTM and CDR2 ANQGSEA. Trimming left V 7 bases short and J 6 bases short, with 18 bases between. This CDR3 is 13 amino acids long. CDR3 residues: CSARDGGIAEAFF. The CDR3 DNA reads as TGCAGCGCCCGGGACGGAGGTATCGCTGAAGCTTTCTTT. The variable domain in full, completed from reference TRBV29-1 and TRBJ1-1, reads SAVISQKPSRDICQRGTSLTIQCQVDSQVTMMFWYRQQPGQSLTLIATANQGSEATYESGFVIDKFPISRPNLTFSTLTVSNMSPEDSSIYLCSARDGGIAEAFFGQGTRLTVV.

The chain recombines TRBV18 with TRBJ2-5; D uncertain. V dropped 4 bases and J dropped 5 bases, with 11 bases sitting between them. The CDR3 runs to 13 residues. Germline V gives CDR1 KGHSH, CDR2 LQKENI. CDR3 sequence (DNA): TGTGCCAGCTCACTCCTCACATGGGAGACCCAGTACTTC. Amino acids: CASSLLTWETQYF.

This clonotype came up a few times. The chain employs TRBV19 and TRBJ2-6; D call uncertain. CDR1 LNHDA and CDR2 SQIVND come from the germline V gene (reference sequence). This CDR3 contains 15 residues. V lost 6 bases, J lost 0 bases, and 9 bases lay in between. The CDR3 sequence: CASRNTISGANVLTF. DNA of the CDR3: TGTGCCAGTAGGAACACGATCTCTGGGGCCAACGTCCTGACTTTC. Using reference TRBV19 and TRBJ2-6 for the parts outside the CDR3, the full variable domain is DGGITQSPKYLFRKEGQNVTLSCEQNLNHDAMYWYRQDPGQGLRLIYYSQIVNDFQKGDIAEGYSVSREKKESFPLTVTSAQKNPTAFYLCASRNTISGANVLTFGAGSRLTVL.

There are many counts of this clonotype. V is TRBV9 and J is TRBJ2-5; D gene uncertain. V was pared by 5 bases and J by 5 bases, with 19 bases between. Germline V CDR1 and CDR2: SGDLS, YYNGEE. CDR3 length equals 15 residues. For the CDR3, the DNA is TGTGCCAGCAGTCTTAGCAACTCCGACCGCGAGACCCAGTACTTC. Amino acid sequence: CASSLSNSDRETQYF. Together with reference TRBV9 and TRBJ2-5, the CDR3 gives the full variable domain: DSGVTQTPKHLITATGQRVTLRCSPRSGDLSVYWYQQSLDQGLQFLIQYYNGEERAKGNILERFSAQQFPDLHSELNLSSLELGDSALYFCASSLSNSDRETQYFGPGTRLLVL.

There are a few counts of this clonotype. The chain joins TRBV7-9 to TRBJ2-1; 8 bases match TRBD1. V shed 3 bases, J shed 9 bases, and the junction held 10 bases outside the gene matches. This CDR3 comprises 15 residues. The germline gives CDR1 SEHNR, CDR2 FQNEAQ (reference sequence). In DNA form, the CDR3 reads TGTGCCAGCAGCTTCGGACAGGGAAGGATCACTGAGCAGTTCTTC. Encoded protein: CASSFGQGRITEQFF.

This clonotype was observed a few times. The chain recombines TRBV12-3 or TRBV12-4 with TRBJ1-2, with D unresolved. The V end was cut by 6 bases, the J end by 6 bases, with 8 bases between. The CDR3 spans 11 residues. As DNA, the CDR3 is TGTGCCAGCAGGAAAGTTGATGGCTACACCTTC. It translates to CASRKVDGYTF.

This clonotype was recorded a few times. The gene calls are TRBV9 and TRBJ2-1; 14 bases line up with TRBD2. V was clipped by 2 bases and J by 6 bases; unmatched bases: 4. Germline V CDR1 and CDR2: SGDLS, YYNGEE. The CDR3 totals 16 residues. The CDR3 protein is CASSVFGLAGGNEQFF. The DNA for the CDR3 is TGTGCCAGCAGCGTCTTTGGACTAGCGGGAGGCAATGAGCAGTTCTTC.